These T cell receptor beta chains were read from a single sample in a study of blood T cell repertoires in COVID-19. Assay used: immunoSEQ multiplex PCR; TCRdb lists only in-frame clones, some missing. The table shows some 200,000 clones, with around 81% occurring only once. Material for sequencing was peripheral blood. Source of these receptors: a woman in her forties with COVID-19, enrolled during active disease. CDR3s include the opening cysteine and the closing phenylalanine or tryptophan. Fields, in order: clone size, D gene, J gene, CDR3 length, V gene, CDR3 DNA, CDR3 protein. The D gene is left open where the match is weak. Only some rows state a clone size, as once, few, many or a class for expanded clones.

clone size: once; D gene: TRBD2; J gene: TRBJ2-1; CDR3 length: 17; V gene: TRBV28; CDR3 DNA: TGTGCCAGCAGTTCTTACAACCGACTAGCGGGATCTCTTGAGCAGTTCTTC; CDR3 protein: CASSSYNRLAGSLEQFF
clone size: NA; D gene: NA; J gene: TRBJ2-1; CDR3 length: 12; V gene: TRBV19; CDR3 DNA: TGTGCCAGTAGTCAGTCCTACAATGAGCAGTTCTTC; CDR3 protein: CASSQSYNEQFF
clone size: NA; D gene: NA; J gene: TRBJ2-7; CDR3 length: 13; V gene: TRBV6-1; CDR3 DNA: TGTGCCAGCAGTGAAGCGCCGCCTAGCGAGCAGTACTTC; CDR3 protein: CASSEAPPSEQYF
clone size: NA; D gene: NA; J gene: TRBJ1-4; CDR3 length: 14; V gene: TRBV14; CDR3 DNA: TGTGCCAGCAGCCAACCGGGGGAAGTTGAAAAACTGTTTTTT; CDR3 protein: CASSQPGEVEKLFF
clone size: NA; D gene: TRBD1; J gene: TRBJ2-1; CDR3 length: 19; V gene: TRBV3-1/TRBV3-2; CDR3 DNA: TGTGCCAGCAGCCAAGAATTCGGACCAGGACAGGGCTCCTACAATGAGCAGTTCTTC; CDR3 protein: CASSQEFGPGQGSYNEQFF
clone size: NA; D gene: TRBD2; J gene: TRBJ2-5; CDR3 length: 16; V gene: TRBV7-9; CDR3 DNA: TGTGCCAGCAGCTTAGCGCCTCGGGGGGGCTCGGAGACCCAGTACTTC; CDR3 protein: CASSLAPRGGSETQYF
clone size: NA; D gene: TRBD1; J gene: TRBJ1-1; CDR3 length: 13; V gene: TRBV2; CDR3 DNA: TGTGCCAGCCGAGGCAGGGGGTTCCCTGAAGCTTTCTTT; CDR3 protein: CASRGRGFPEAFF
clone size: NA; D gene: NA; J gene: TRBJ1-1; CDR3 length: 12; V gene: TRBV7-9; CDR3 DNA: TGTGCCAGCAGCTTCGGTAACACTGAAGCTTTCTTT; CDR3 protein: CASSFGNTEAFF
clone size: NA; D gene: NA; J gene: TRBJ2-3; CDR3 length: 12; V gene: TRBV12-3/TRBV12-4; CDR3 DNA: TGTGCCAGCAGTTCCACAAGAGATACGCAGTATTTT; CDR3 protein: CASSSTRDTQYF
clone size: NA; D gene: NA; J gene: TRBJ2-1; CDR3 length: 16; V gene: TRBV3-1/TRBV3-2; CDR3 DNA: TGTGCCAGCAGCCGAAAGACTCCCTTCGGGTACAATGAGCAGTTCTTC; CDR3 protein: CASSRKTPFGYNEQFF
clone size: NA; D gene: NA; J gene: TRBJ1-1; CDR3 length: 13; V gene: TRBV18; CDR3 DNA: TGTGCCAGCTCCGAACAGACAAACACTGAAGCTTTCTTT; CDR3 protein: CASSEQTNTEAFF
clone size: few; D gene: NA; J gene: TRBJ2-1; CDR3 length: 16; V gene: TRBV7-7; CDR3 DNA: TGTGCTAGCAGCAATGTAGCGGCAAGCTCCTACAATGAGCAGTTCTTC; CDR3 protein: CASSNVAASSYNEQFF
clone size: NA; D gene: NA; J gene: TRBJ2-3; CDR3 length: 17; V gene: TRBV5-4; CDR3 DNA: TGTGCCAGCAGCTTGGAGGGGCTAGACCCCCCCCCAGATACGCAGTATTTT; CDR3 protein: CASSLEGLDPPPDTQYF
clone size: NA; D gene: TRBD1; J gene: TRBJ2-5; CDR3 length: 14; V gene: TRBV2; CDR3 DNA: TGTGCCAGCAGTGAACGGACAGGCCAAGAGACCCAGTACTTC; CDR3 protein: CASSERTGQETQYF
clone size: NA; D gene: NA; J gene: TRBJ1-1; CDR3 length: 13; V gene: TRBV18; CDR3 DNA: TGTGCCAGCTCCCAAGACACCTACACTGAAGCTTTCTTT; CDR3 protein: CASSQDTYTEAFF
clone size: NA; D gene: NA; J gene: TRBJ2-7; CDR3 length: 15; V gene: TRBV7-9; CDR3 DNA: TGTGCCAGCAGCCACCAGGATCCTCGCTCCTACGAGCAGTACTTC; CDR3 protein: CASSHQDPRSYEQYF
clone size: NA; D gene: TRBD2; J gene: TRBJ2-1; CDR3 length: 15; V gene: TRBV19; CDR3 DNA: TGTGCCAGCTACACCGGGACTAGCGGGAGCTATGAGCAGTTCTTC; CDR3 protein: CASYTGTSGSYEQFF
clone size: NA; D gene: TRBD1; J gene: TRBJ1-2; CDR3 length: 13; V gene: TRBV28; CDR3 DNA: TGTGCCACCGAGACAGGGAGACCCGGGGGCTACACCTTC; CDR3 protein: CATETGRPGGYTF
clone size: few; D gene: TRBD2; J gene: TRBJ2-1; CDR3 length: 13; V gene: TRBV7-3; CDR3 DNA: TGTGCCAGCGCGGGGGGGCCCGCCAATGAGCAGTTCTTC; CDR3 protein: CASAGGPANEQFF
clone size: NA; D gene: TRBD1; J gene: TRBJ1-1; CDR3 length: 16; V gene: TRBV14; CDR3 DNA: TGTGCCAGCAGCCATGGGCAGGGGGCCATGAACACTGAAGCTTTCTTT; CDR3 protein: CASSHGQGAMNTEAFF
clone size: NA; D gene: TRBD1; J gene: TRBJ2-1; CDR3 length: 15; V gene: TRBV6-4; CDR3 DNA: TGTGCCAGCAGTGATGGGACAGGGGCCAACAATGAGCAGTTCTTC; CDR3 protein: CASSDGTGANNEQFF
clone size: NA; D gene: NA; J gene: TRBJ2-2; CDR3 length: 14; V gene: TRBV28; CDR3 DNA: TGTGCCAGCAGTTCCCAAGGCGCGGGTGAGGAGCTGTTTTTT; CDR3 protein: CASSSQGAGEELFF
clone size: many; D gene: NA; J gene: TRBJ1-1; CDR3 length: 15; V gene: TRBV27; CDR3 DNA: TGTGCCAGCAGTCCTGCAGGGTACATGAACACTGAAGCTTTCTTT; CDR3 protein: CASSPAGYMNTEAFF
clone size: few; D gene: TRBD1; J gene: TRBJ1-2; CDR3 length: 14; V gene: TRBV14; CDR3 DNA: TGTGCCAGCAGCCCCATCGACAGGGGTGGTGGCTACACCTTC; CDR3 protein: CASSPIDRGGGYTF
clone size: NA; D gene: TRBD1; J gene: TRBJ1-3; CDR3 length: 15; V gene: TRBV30; CDR3 DNA: TGTGCCTGGAGAGGACAGGGAGGGGATGGAAACACCATATATTTT; CDR3 protein: CAWRGQGGDGNTIYF
clone size: once; D gene: TRBD2; J gene: TRBJ2-7; CDR3 length: 14; V gene: TRBV9; CDR3 DNA: TGTGCCAGCAGCCCAGGGGCGGGAGGTTACGAGCAGTACTTC; CDR3 protein: CASSPGAGGYEQYF
clone size: NA; D gene: NA; J gene: TRBJ1-1; CDR3 length: 13; V gene: TRBV10-2; CDR3 DNA: TGCGCCACCGAGTCTGGGCAGTGGACTGAAGCTTTCTTT; CDR3 protein: CATESGQWTEAFF
clone size: NA; D gene: TRBD1; J gene: TRBJ2-3; CDR3 length: 13; V gene: TRBV7-9; CDR3 DNA: TGTGCCAGCAGCGATGGGACAGTAGATACGCAGTATTTT; CDR3 protein: CASSDGTVDTQYF
clone size: NA; D gene: TRBD2; J gene: TRBJ2-3; CDR3 length: 12; V gene: TRBV12-3/TRBV12-4; CDR3 DNA: TGTGCCAGCAGTTTCTCTAGCGGTCCGCAGTATTTT; CDR3 protein: CASSFSSGPQYF
clone size: NA; D gene: NA; J gene: TRBJ2-5; CDR3 length: 17; V gene: TRBV28; CDR3 DNA: TGTGCCAGCAGCACGGCAAGATACAGCGGGCCCCAAGAGACCCAGTACTTC; CDR3 protein: CASSTARYSGPQETQYF
clone size: NA; D gene: TRBD1; J gene: TRBJ1-2; CDR3 length: 14; V gene: TRBV2; CDR3 DNA: TGTGCCAGCAGATACACGACAGGGGGGGGTGGCTACACCTTC; CDR3 protein: CASRYTTGGGGYTF
clone size: NA; D gene: NA; J gene: TRBJ1-1; CDR3 length: 15; V gene: TRBV18; CDR3 DNA: TGTGCCAGCTCGCAACAAGGGGCCCTGGCCACTGAAGCTTTCTTT; CDR3 protein: CASSQQGALATEAFF
clone size: NA; D gene: NA; J gene: TRBJ2-7; CDR3 length: 14; V gene: TRBV28; CDR3 DNA: TGTGCCAGCAGTTTGAGACAGACCCTACTGGAGCAGTACTTC; CDR3 protein: CASSLRQTLLEQYF
clone size: once; D gene: TRBD2; J gene: TRBJ2-1; CDR3 length: 16; V gene: TRBV19; CDR3 DNA: TGTGCCAGTAGTATAACGTTCCTAGCGGGGGGGAATGAGCAGTTCTTC; CDR3 protein: CASSITFLAGGNEQFF
clone size: NA; D gene: NA; J gene: TRBJ2-1; CDR3 length: 15; V gene: TRBV5-8; CDR3 DNA: TGTGCCAGCAGCTTGCTGGGGACAAACTACAATGAGCAGTTCTTC; CDR3 protein: CASSLLGTNYNEQFF